This T cell receptor (beta chain) was observed in a study of blood T cell repertoires in COVID-19. Study overall: Nucleic acid was either cDNA or gDNA, and it came from T cells, B-cell-depleted T cells, or PBMCs.

The table came from immunoSEQ multiplex PCR; TCRdb's copy has only in-frame clones and leaves some out. The sample yields roughly 220,000 clones, 80% to 85% seen once. The V end was cut by 2 bases, the J end by 6 bases, with 10 bases between. The CDR3 is 13 amino acids. Germline lookup yields CDR1 LNHNV and CDR2 YYDKDF (reference sequence). Material: peripheral blood. This chain links TRBV15 with TRBJ1-2; the D is unclear. This sequence was found in a woman aged 60-75 years who had recovered from COVID-19. The CDR3 reads CATSRSGLDGYTF. Written as DNA, the CDR3 is TGTGCCACCAGCAGATCCGGGTTGGATGGCTACACCTTC.